One sample yielded the 12 T cell receptor beta chains listed below, sequenced in a study of T cells in women clearing cervical HPV infection. Clones were sequenced by immunoSEQ multiplex PCR, and TCRdb holds only the in-frame ones, with some missing. This sample lists tens of thousands of clones; its ten largest clones have around 20%. The sample consisted of blood buffy coat. The receptors come from a woman between 18 and 70 years old with a cervical HPV16 infection that either progressed to CIN3+ or cleared (not recorded which).

As to this clone: The CDR3 end lies 3 residues beyond the end of the read and is filled in from the germline J gene. This chain links TRBV28 with TRBJ2-3; tentative D call: TRBD2 (7 bases). This CDR3 has 14 residues. The germline gives CDR1 MDHEN, CDR2 SYDVKM. The CDR3 bases that were read are TGTGCCAGCATGAGGGGGAGGGGGGGCCTTGCG. Amino acids: CASMRGRGGLA. The whole CDR3 sequence is CASMRGRGGLAQYF. The variable domain in full, with the rest retrieved from reference TRBV28 and TRBJ2-3, is DVKVTQSSRYLVKRTGEKVFLECVQDMDHENMFWYRQDPGLGLRLIYFSYDVKMKEKGDIPEGYSVSREKKERFSLILESASTNQTSMYLCASMRGRGGLAQYFGPGTRLTVL.

Regarding this clone: The read ends 3 residues early relative to the CDR3; the germline J gene fills the gap. V gene TRBV7-9 combines with J gene TRBJ2-3; D ambiguous. The CDR3 has 13 residues. In germline, CDR1 is SEHNR, CDR2 FQNEAQ (reference sequence). This CDR3 is CASSLGYQETQYF. The sequenced CDR3 bases are TGTGCCAGCAGCTTGGGCTACCAAGAGACG.

Worth noting for this clone: The read terminates 3 residues before the CDR3 end, so the remaining end is supplied by the germline J gene. The chain carries TRBV7-8 and TRBJ2-5; D unclear. The CDR3 spans 11 residues. V was clipped by 6 bases and J by 4 bases, with 6 bases between them. The germline V gene has CDR1 SGHVS and CDR2 FQNEAQ. CDR3 DNA, as far as it was read: TGTGCCAGCAGTACCGGAGAGACC. Protein sequence: CASSTGET. The whole CDR3 protein reads CASSTGETQYF.

This clone counts as medium-sized by frequency. The DNA ends 3 residues before the CDR3 does, and the rest of the CDR3 is filled in from the germline J gene. The J gene is TRBJ2-4, the V gene TRBV29-1; no reliable D call. Germline V gene lookup returns CDR1 SQVTM and CDR2 ANQGSEA. CDR3 length: 13 amino acids. V was clipped by 6 bases and J by 5 bases, with 14 bases between them. CDR3: CSVEPVSQNIQYF. The part of the CDR3 DNA that was read is TGCAGCGTGGAACCAGTGTCCCAAAACATT.

A note on this clone: The read ends 3 residues early relative to the CDR3; the germline J gene fills the gap. V usage is TRBV7-8 and J usage is TRBJ2-6; D remains ambiguous. Trimming shortened V by 8 bases and J by 3 bases, and 11 bases separated the two germline ends. CDR1 and CDR2 (germline): SGHVS, FQNEAQ. This CDR3 has 14 residues. The CDR3 reads CASYLGGGANVLTF. The sequenced part of the CDR3 DNA is TGTGCCAGCTACCTCGGTGGTGGGGCCAACGTC.

On this clone: The missing CDR3 end, 3 residues past where the read stops, is filled in from the germline J gene. The genes are TRBV7-9 and TRBJ1-5; D ambiguous. The germline gives CDR1 SEHNR, CDR2 FQNEAQ (reference sequence). This CDR3 spans 14 amino acids. V was cut by 1 base and J by 4 bases, with 8 bases left in between. CDR3 amino acids: CASSLENLNQPQHF. The sequenced part of the CDR3 DNA is TGTGCCAGCAGCTTAGAAAACCTAAATCAGCCC.

About this clone itself: The read ends 3 residues shy of where the CDR3 ends; the end is completed using the germline J gene. The gene calls are TRBV2 and TRBJ1-6, with a possible D match to TRBD1 (6 bases). This CDR3 has 14 amino acids. CDR1 and CDR2 from the germline V gene are SNHLY and FYNNEI. The DNA read from the CDR3 is TGTGCCAGCAGTGTTTGGGGGCAAGCGGGGACC. It encodes CASSVWGQAGT. In full, the CDR3 is CASSVWGQAGTLHF.

Of note for this clone: The CDR3 goes on 3 residues after the read ends, and that part is filled in from the germline J gene. The chain couples TRBV11-3 to TRBJ1-6; no firm D call. The CDR3 covers 13 residues. Germline V gene lookup returns CDR1 SGHNT and CDR2 YENEEA. V dropped 5 bases and J dropped 9 bases, with 11 bases sitting between them. The part of the CDR3 DNA that was read is TGTGCCAGCAGCGCCGGACTTCGTTCACCC. Translating it yields CASSAGLRSP. From start to end, the CDR3 is CASSAGLRSPLHF.

Details on this clone: The junction differs from germline at one of its ends, possibly a read error. The CDR3 end is not reached by the read, which stops 3 residues before it; the germline J gene fills it in. This CDR3 is also generated by other DNA sequences in the sample. The rearrangement links TRBV7-3 to TRBJ1-3; maybe TRBD1 (5 bases). CDR1 is SGHTA and CDR2 is FQGTGA in the germline V gene. The CDR3 runs to 14 residues. CDR3 amino acids: CASSLGTSGNTIYF. The CDR3 bases that were read are TGTGCCAGCAGCTTAGGGACTTCTGGAAACACG.

As to this clone: The CDR3 end is not reached by the read, which stops 3 residues before it; the germline J gene fills it in. V and J are TRBV18 and TRBJ2-3, with TRBD2 identical over 9 bases. The CDR3 is made up of 14 amino acids. Germline lookup yields CDR1 KGHSH and CDR2 LQKENI. The trim removed 0 bases at V and 7 bases at J, leaving 2 bases unmatched. The chain's CDR3 is CASSPPTSGHTQYF. Incomplete CDR3 DNA: TGTGCCAGCTCACCACCGACTAGCGGCCATACG.

As for this clone: The read comes to an end 3 residues before the CDR3 does, leaving the germline J gene to fill in the end. The chain uses TRBV11-2 and TRBJ1-1; the match to TRBD1 covers 10 bases. The CDR3 is 15 residues long. CDR1 is SGHAT, CDR2 FQNNGV, per germline. Trimming at V came to 3 bases and at J to 6 bases, leaving 7 bases not matched to a gene. The CDR3 loop is CASSFGQGVGAEAFF. The covered CDR3 bases are TGTGCCAGCAGCTTCGGACAGGGGGTCGGCGCTGAA. Based on the CDR3 plus reference TRBV11-2 and TRBJ1-1, the full variable domain is EAGVAQSPRYKIIEKRQSVAFWCNPISGHATLYWYQQILGQGPKLLIQFQNNGVVDDSQLPKDRFSAERLKGVDSTLKIQPAKLEDSAVYLCASSFGQGVGAEAFFGQGTRLTVV.

Comments on this clone: The read ends 3 residues before the CDR3 terminus; that terminus is restored from the germline J gene. V usage is TRBV20-1 and J usage is TRBJ2-2, with D possibly being TRBD1 (5 bases). Germline V gene sequence: CDR1 DFQATT, CDR2 SNEGSKA (reference sequence). The V end was cut by 0 bases, the J end by 2 bases, with 13 bases between. The CDR3 runs to 16 residues. The CDR3 sequence: CSARDRVLFNTGELFF. CDR3 bases read: TGCAGTGCTAGAGACAGGGTCCTCTTTAACACCGGGGAG.